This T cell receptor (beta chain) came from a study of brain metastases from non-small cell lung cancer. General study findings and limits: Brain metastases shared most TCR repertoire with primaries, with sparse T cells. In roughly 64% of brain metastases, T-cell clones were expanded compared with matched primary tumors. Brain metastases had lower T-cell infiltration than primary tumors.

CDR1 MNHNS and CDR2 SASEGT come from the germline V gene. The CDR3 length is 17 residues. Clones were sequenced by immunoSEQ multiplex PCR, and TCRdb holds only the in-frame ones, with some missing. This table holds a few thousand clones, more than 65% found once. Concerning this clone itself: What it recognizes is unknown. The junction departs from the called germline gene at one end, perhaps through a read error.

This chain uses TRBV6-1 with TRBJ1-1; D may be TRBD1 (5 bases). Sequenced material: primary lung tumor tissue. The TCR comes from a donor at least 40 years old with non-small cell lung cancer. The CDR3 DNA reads TGTGTCAGCAGTGATTGGGGGAGCCCTACGGGGAACACTGAAGCTTTCTTT. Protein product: CVSSDWGSPTGNTEAFF.